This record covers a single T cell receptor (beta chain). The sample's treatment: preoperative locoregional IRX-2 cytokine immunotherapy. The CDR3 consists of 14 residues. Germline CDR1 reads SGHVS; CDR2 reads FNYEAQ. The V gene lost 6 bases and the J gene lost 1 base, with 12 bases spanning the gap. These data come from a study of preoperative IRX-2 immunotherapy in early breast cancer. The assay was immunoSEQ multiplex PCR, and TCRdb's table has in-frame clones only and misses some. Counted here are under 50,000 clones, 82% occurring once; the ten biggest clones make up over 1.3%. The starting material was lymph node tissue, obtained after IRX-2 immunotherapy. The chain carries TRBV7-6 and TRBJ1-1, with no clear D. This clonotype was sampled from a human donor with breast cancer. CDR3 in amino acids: CASRPNQGNTEAFF. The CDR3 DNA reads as TGTGCCAGCAGACCAAATCAAGGGAACACTGAAGCTTTCTTT.